This TCR beta chain was captured in a study of cytomegalovirus exposure and HLA in healthy donors. Study results and caveats: Reports described diagnosis of cytomegalovirus status by the classifier as highly specific and sensitive. Many donors shared some public TCRs, even though most TCR sequences were rare.

Germline loops: CDR1 MRHNA, CDR2 SNTAGT. V shed 4 bases and J shed 6 bases, with 10 bases lying between them. The CDR3 has 13 amino acids. Primers: 60 Vbeta forward and 13 Jbeta reverse. The method was immunoSEQ multiplex PCR; TCRdb's version includes in-frame clones alone and lacks a portion of them. This table has about 120,000 clones, 74% appearing once. As concerns this clone: What it recognizes is unknown.

Sequenced material: PBMCs. V usage is TRBV6-4 and J usage is TRBJ1-5; no definite D call. This TCR was sampled from a human donor in good health. The CDR3 region has the DNA TGTGCCAGCAGTGTTATGTTTGTTCAGCCCCAGCATTTT. The encoded protein is CASSVMFVQPQHF.